The present entry profiles one T cell receptor beta chain with its context. The CDR3 is 15 residues long. Germline V lookup: CDR1 SGHAT, CDR2 FQNNGV. Trimming took off 5 bases at V and 6 bases at J, with 16 bases between the two ends. This entry belongs to a study of shared T cell receptors in the human thymus. The method was immunoSEQ multiplex PCR; TCRdb's version includes in-frame clones alone and lacks a portion of them. Of 540,000 or so clones listed, around three quarters are singletons. The same data also went into a second study, on human thymus T cells. That report adds: Corrective cardiac surgery supplied the resected thymus tissue. It looked as if thymic and blood repertoires used V and J genes in a biased way.

Sequenced material: thymocytes. The receptor's source is a boy under two years old with a congenital heart defect. V usage is TRBV11-2 and J usage is TRBJ1-4; D is perhaps TRBD1 (6 bases). The CDR3 spells CASSTYRVSYEKLFF. The CDR3 nucleotides are TGTGCCAGCAGCACCTACAGGGTATCCTATGAAAAACTGTTTTTT.